The T cell receptor beta chain under discussion was sequenced for a study of T cell repertoires in cytomegalovirus infection (dated by TCRdb to 2018 to 2020). General notes on the study: The peptide stimulations were aimed at well-studied HLA-B-restricted epitopes as well as recently identified HLA-C-restricted CMV epitopes, whose presentation resists viral immunomodulation. The HLA type of each donor mattered for the analysis, because public TCR beta signatures pointed to carriage of CMV infection along with the matching HLA type.

The sample's treatment or condition label, in plain terms: in vitro stimulation with specific CMV peptide epitopes to enrich CMV-specific T cells. Inclusive of the bounding cysteine and phenylalanine, the CDR3 is 12 residues long. Only the CDR3 DNA stays, 36 bases, in frame from base 1. CDR1 and CDR2 (SNHLY, FYNNEI) derive from the germline V gene. A distance of 11 bases separates the germline ends of V and J, which lose 7 bases and 6 bases respectively. TCRdb records Illumina HiSeq 1500 as the sequencer. TCRdb redid the processing of the public reads, applying fastp at Q25 and MiXCR, and retained in-frame beta chains. For every CDR3 protein sequence, its rows merge into one entry that carries the most common genes and DNA. The sample table lists about 330,000 distinct CDR3 sequences, about 35% of them with a count of one. Roughly 14% of the sample comes from the top ten. This clonotype has ten or more counts. The clone's antigen remains unknown. Nothing much larger sits one base from this clone, and base qualities are not available.

The paper as a whole reports these results and caveats: The ex vivo response was dominated by HLA-C-restricted CMV-specific TCR beta clonotypes, which also provided the single most frequent clonotype in two of eight donors. Cumulative frequency of public TCR beta family members discriminated carriers of CMV infection plus the relevant HLA type in this cohort and an independent 352-donor cohort.

This TCR derives from a human donor in good health (CMV status not recorded). Some clones in this sample may be carry-over from other donors' samples. The chain employs TRBV2 and TRBJ2-3; the D gene cannot be named for sure. Material: cultured PBMCs, obtained from culture after CMV antigen stimulation. The encoded CDR3 is CASKESGDTQYF. DNA sequence: TGTGCCAGCAAGGAATCGGGTGATACGCAGTATTTT.